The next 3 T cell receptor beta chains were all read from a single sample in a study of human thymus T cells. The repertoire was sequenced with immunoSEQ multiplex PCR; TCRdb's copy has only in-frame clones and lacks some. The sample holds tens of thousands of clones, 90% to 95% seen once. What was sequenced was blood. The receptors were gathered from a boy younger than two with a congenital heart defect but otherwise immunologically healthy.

CDR3 in DNA: TGTGCCAGCAGCTTTAGTGGAGACAGCTCCTACGAGCAGTACTTC. It is translated as CASSFSGDSSYEQYF. This chain uses TRBV7-2 with TRBJ2-7; D is possibly TRBD1 (5 bases). Germline V gene data show CDR1 as SGHTA and CDR2 as FQGNSA. The CDR3 totals 15 residues. The ends were cut back, 3 bases at V and 0 bases at J, with 12 bases in the middle.

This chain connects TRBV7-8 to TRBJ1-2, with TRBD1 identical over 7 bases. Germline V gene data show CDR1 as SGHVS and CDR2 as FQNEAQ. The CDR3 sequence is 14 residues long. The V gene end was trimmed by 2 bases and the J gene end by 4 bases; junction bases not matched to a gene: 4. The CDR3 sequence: CASSLWGDSYGYTF. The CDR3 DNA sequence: TGTGCCAGCAGCTTATGGGGGGACAGCTATGGCTACACCTTC.

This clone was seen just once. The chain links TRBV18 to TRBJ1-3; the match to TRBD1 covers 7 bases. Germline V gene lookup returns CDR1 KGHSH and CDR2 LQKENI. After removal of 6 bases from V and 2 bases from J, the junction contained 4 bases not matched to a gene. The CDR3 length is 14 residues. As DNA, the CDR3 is TGTGCCAGCTCCCCAGACAGGGCTGGAAACACCATATATTTT. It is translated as CASSPDRAGNTIYF. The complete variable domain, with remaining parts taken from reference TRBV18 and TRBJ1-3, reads NAGVMQNPRHLVRRRGQEARLRCSPMKGHSHVYWYRQLPEEGLKFMVYLQKENIIDESGMPKERFSAEFPKEGPSILRIQQVVRGDSAAYFCASSPDRAGNTIYFGEGSWLTVV.